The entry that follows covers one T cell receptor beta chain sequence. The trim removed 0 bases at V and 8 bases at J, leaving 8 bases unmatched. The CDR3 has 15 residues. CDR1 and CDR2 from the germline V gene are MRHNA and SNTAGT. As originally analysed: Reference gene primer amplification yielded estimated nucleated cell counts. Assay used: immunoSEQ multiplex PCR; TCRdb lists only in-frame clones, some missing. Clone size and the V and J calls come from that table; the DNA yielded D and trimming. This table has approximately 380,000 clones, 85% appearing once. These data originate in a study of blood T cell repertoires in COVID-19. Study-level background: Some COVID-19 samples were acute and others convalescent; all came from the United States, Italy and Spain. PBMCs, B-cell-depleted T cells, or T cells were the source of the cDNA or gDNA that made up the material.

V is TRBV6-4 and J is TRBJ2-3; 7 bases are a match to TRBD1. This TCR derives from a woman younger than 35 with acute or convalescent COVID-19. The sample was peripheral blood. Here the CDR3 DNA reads TGTGCCAGCAGTGACTCTAGATTAGGGGGCCCTACGCAGTATTTT. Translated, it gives CASSDSRLGGPTQYF.